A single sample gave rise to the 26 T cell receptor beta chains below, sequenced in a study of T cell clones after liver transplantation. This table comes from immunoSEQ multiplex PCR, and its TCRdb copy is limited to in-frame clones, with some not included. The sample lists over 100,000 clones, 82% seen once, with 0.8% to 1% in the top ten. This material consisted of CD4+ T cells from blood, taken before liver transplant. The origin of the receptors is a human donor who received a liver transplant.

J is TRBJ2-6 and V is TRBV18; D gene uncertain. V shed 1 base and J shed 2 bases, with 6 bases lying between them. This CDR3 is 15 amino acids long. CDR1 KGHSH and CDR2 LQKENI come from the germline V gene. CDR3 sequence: CASSPQSAGANVLTF. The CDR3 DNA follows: TGTGCCAGCTCACCACAGTCTGCTGGGGCCAACGTCCTGACTTTC.

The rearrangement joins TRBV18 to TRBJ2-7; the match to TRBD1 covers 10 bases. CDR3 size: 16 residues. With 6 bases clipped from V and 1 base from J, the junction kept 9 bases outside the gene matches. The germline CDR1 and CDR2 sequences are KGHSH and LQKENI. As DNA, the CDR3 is TGTGCCAGCTCCCAAAACCGGGGACAGGGGTCCTACGAGCAGTACTTC. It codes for CASSQNRGQGSYEQYF. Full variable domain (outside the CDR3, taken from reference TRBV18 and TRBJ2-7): NAGVMQNPRHLVRRRGQEARLRCSPMKGHSHVYWYRQLPEEGLKFMVYLQKENIIDESGMPKERFSAEFPKEGPSILRIQQVVRGDSAAYFCASSQNRGQGSYEQYFGPGTRLTVT.

Here the CDR3 DNA reads TGTGCCAGCAGCTTAAGGGGGAAAGGAAACACTGAAGCTTTCTTT. Protein: CASSLRGKGNTEAFF. This chain links TRBV11-3 with TRBJ1-1, with D perhaps matching TRBD1 (6 bases). The CDR3 extends over 15 amino acids. Germline V gene lookup returns CDR1 SGHNT and CDR2 YENEEA. Trimming took 2 bases from V and 2 from J, leaving 12 bases between them.

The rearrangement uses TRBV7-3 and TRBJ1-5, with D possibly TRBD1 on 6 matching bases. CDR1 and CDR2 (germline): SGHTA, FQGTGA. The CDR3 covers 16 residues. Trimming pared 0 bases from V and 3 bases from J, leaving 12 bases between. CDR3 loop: CASSLTFDRSNQPQHF. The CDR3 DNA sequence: TGTGCCAGCAGCTTAACCTTTGACAGGTCCAATCAGCCCCAGCATTTT.

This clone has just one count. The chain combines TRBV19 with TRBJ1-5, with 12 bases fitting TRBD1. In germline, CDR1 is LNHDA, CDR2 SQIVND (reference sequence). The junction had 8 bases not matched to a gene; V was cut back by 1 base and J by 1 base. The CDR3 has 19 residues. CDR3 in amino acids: CASSIVWDRGRWSNQPQHF. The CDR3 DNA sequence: TGTGCCAGTAGTATAGTTTGGGACAGGGGGCGATGGAGCAATCAGCCCCAGCATTTT.

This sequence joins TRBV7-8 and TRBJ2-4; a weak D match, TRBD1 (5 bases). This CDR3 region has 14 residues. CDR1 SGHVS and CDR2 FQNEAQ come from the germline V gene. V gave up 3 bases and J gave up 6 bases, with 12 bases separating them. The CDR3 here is CASSFRVTANIQYF. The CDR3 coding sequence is TGTGCCAGCAGCTTCCGGGTGACAGCAAACATTCAGTACTTC.

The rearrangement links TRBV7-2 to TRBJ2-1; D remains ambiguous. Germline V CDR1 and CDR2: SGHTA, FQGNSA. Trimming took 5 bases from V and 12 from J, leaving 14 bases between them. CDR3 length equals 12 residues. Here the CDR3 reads CASSQITHGQFF. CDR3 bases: TGTGCCAGCAGCCAAATCACCCACGGGCAGTTCTTC.

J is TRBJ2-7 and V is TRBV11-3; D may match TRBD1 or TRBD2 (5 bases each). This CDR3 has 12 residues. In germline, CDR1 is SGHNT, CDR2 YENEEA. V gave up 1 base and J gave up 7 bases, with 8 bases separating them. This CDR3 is CASSLGEGEQYF. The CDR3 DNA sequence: TGTGCCAGCAGCTTAGGAGAGGGGGAGCAGTACTTC.

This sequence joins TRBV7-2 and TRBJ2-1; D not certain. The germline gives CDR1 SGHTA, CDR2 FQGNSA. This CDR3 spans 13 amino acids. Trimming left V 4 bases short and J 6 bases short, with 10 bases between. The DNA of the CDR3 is TGTGCCAGCAGCTCCCGCTATACCAATGAGCAGTTCTTC. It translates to CASSSRYTNEQFF.

DNA of the CDR3: TGTGCCAGCGGATATAGACCCCAGCATTTT. Protein sequence: CASGYRPQHF. The rearrangement uses TRBV27 and TRBJ1-5; D remains ambiguous. V gave up 8 bases and J gave up 10 bases, with 9 bases separating them. The CDR3 has 10 residues. Germline-derived CDR1 and CDR2 are MNHEY and SMNVEV (reference sequence).

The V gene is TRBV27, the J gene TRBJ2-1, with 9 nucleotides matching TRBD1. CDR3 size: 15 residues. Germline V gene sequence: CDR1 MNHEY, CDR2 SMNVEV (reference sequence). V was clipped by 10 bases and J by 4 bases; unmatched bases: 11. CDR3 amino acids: CAIRPPGTGYNEQFF. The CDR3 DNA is TGTGCCATCCGTCCGCCCGGGACAGGGTACAATGAGCAGTTCTTC.

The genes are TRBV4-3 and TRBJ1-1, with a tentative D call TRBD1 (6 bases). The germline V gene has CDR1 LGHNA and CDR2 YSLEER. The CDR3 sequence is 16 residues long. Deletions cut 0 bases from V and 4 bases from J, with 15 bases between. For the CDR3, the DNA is TGCGCCAGCAGCCAAGATACAGGGTCCGGGTTCACTGAAGCTTTCTTT. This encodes CASSQDTGSGFTEAFF.

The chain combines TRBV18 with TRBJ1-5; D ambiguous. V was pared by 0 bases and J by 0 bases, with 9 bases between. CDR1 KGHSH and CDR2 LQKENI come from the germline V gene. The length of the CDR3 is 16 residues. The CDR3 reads CASSPPAPNSNQPQHF. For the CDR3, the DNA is TGTGCCAGCTCACCACCTGCACCCAATAGCAATCAGCCCCAGCATTTT.

The CDR3 nucleotides read TGCGCCAGCAGCTTGAGTTCCTACGAGCAGTACTTC. Residues: CASSLSSYEQYF. V is TRBV5-1 and J is TRBJ2-7, with no clear D. Germline V gene sequence: CDR1 SGHRS, CDR2 YFSETQ. Trimming stripped 1 base from V and 1 base from J, with 3 bases between. The length of the CDR3 is 12 residues.

CDR3 protein: CASSQAGGANVLTF. CDR3 DNA sequence: TGTGCCAGCAGCCAAGCGGGTGGGGCCAACGTCCTGACTTTC. This rearrangement joins TRBV14 to TRBJ2-6; D is unclear. The CDR3 contains 14 residues. Looked up from germline, CDR1 is SGHDN and CDR2 is FVKESK. The V end was cut by 1 base, the J end by 3 bases, with 4 bases between. Drawing the rest from reference TRBV14 and TRBJ2-6, the complete variable domain is EAGVTQFPSHSVIEKGQTVTLRCDPISGHDNLYWYRRVMGKEIKFLLHFVKESKQDESGMPNNRFLAERTGGTYSTLKVQPAELEDSGVYFCASSQAGGANVLTFGAGSRLTVL.

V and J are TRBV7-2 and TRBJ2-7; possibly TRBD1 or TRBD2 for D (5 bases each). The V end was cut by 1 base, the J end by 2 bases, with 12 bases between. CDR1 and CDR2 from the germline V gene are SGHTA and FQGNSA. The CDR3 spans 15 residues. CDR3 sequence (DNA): TGTGCCAGCAGCTTAGAGGCAGGGAGCCCCTACGAGCAGTACTTC. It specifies CASSLEAGSPYEQYF.

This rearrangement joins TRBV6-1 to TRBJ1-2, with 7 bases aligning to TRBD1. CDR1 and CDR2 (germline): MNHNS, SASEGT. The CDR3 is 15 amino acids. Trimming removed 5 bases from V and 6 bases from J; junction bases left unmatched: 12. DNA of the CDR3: TGTGCCAGCAGTAAACAAACAGGGGCCGGGAATGGCTACACCTTC. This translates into CASSKQTGAGNGYTF.

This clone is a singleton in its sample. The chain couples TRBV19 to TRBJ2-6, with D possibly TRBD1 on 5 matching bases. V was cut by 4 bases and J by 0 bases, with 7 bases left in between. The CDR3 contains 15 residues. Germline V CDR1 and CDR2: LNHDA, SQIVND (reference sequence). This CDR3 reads CASSRQFSGANVLTF. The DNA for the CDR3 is TGTGCCAGTAGTAGACAGTTCTCTGGGGCCAACGTCCTGACTTTC.

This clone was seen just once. CDR3 protein: CSVEPGQGATTGELFF. CDR3 sequence (DNA): TGCAGCGTTGAACCGGGACAGGGGGCGACCACCGGGGAGCTGTTTTTT. The genes are TRBV29-1 and TRBJ2-2; 12 bases match TRBD1. Germline CDR1 reads SQVTM; CDR2 reads ANQGSEA. V lost 2 bases, J lost 4 bases, and 5 bases stayed unmatched. CDR3 length equals 16 residues.

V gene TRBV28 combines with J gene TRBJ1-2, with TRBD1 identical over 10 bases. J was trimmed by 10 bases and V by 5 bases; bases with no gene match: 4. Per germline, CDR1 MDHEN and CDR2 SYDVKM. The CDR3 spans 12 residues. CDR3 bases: TGTGCCAGCAGTAGCGGGACAGGGGACTACACCTTC. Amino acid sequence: CASSSGTGDYTF.

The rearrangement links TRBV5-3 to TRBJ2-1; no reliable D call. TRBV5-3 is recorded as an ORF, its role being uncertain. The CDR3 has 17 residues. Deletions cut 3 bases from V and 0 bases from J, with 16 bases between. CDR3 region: CARSSSLLPLSYNEQFF. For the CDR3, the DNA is TGTGCCAGAAGCTCGTCGTTACTCCCTCTCTCCTACAATGAGCAGTTCTTC.

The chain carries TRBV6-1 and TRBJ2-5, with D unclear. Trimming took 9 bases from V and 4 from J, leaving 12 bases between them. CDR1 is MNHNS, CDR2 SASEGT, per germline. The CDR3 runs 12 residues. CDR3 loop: CASAGYGETQYF. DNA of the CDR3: TGTGCCAGTGCCGGTTATGGAGAGACCCAGTACTTC.

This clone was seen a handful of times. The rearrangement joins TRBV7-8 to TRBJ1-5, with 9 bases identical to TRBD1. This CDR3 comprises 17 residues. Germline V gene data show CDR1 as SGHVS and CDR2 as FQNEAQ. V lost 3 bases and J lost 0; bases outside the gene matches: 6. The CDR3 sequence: CASSLAGTGISNQPQHF. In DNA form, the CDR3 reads TGTGCCAGCAGCTTGGCCGGGACAGGGATTAGCAATCAGCCCCAGCATTTT.

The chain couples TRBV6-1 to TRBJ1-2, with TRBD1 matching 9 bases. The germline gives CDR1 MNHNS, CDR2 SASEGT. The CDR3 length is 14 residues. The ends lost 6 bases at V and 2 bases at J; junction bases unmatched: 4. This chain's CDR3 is CASRTQGANYGYTF. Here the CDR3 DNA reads TGTGCCAGCAGGACACAGGGGGCGAACTATGGCTACACCTTC.

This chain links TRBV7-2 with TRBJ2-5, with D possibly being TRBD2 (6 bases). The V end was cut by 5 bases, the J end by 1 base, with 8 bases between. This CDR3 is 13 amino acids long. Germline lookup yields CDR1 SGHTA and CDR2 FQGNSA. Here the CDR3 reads CASSRSGQETQYF. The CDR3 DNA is TGTGCCAGCAGCCGTAGCGGCCAAGAGACCCAGTACTTC.

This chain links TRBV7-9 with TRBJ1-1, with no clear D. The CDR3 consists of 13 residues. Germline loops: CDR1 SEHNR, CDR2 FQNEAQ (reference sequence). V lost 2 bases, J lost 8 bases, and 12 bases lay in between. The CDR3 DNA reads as TGTGCCAGCAGCTTACGAGATGGAAAAGAAGCTTTCTTT. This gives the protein CASSLRDGKEAFF.